The 9 T cell receptor beta chains below were found in one sample sequenced in a study of neoadjuvant anti-PD-1 for oral cavity cancer. Time point meaning: after neoadjuvant nivolumab, at surgical resection. The protocol was immunoSEQ multiplex PCR, while the TCRdb copy is restricted to in-frame clones and leaves out a portion. The sample lists about 72,000 clones; 70% to 90% were seen once. Sequenced here: PBMCs, sampled after nivolumab (anti-PD-1) treatment. The receptor source for this set is a person aged 40 to 85 with oral cavity squamous cell carcinoma.

In its sample, this clone was seen once. The J gene is TRBJ2-4, the V gene TRBV5-5; D not resolved. CDR1 SGHKS and CDR2 YYEKEE come from the germline V gene (reference sequence). This CDR3 spans 14 amino acids. The germline V and J ends were trimmed by 0 bases and 4 bases, with 8 bases remaining between them. CDR3 DNA: TGTGCCAGCAGCTTGGAGTCAGCAAAAAACATTCAGTACTTC. This gives the protein CASSLESAKNIQYF.

The chain joins TRBV5-6 to TRBJ2-2; TRBD1 might be the D (5 bases). Germline V gene lookup returns CDR1 SGHDT and CDR2 YYEEEE. The CDR3 covers 15 residues. Trimming cost V 5 bases and J 1 base, with 12 bases left between them. DNA of the CDR3: TGTGCCAGCAGGGGGTGGGGCGTGAACACCGGGGAGCTGTTTTTT. Translating it yields CASRGWGVNTGELFF.

The chain couples TRBV28 to TRBJ2-7; D remains ambiguous. The germline V gene has CDR1 MDHEN and CDR2 SYDVKM. The CDR3 contains 17 residues. V lost 2 bases and J lost 1, with 18 bases in between. CDR3 sequence: CASSLEYVASGSYEQYF. CDR3 nucleotide sequence: TGTGCCAGCAGTTTAGAGTACGTCGCCTCCGGATCCTACGAGCAGTACTTC.

This chain joins TRBV6-1 and TRBJ2-1; D not resolved. The V gene lost 0 bases and the J gene lost 5 bases, with 14 bases spanning the gap. The CDR3 consists of 16 residues. Germline V lookup: CDR1 MNHNS, CDR2 SASEGT. Here the CDR3 reads CASSEAWRRVDNEQFF. The CDR3 DNA follows: TGTGCCAGCAGTGAAGCATGGAGAAGAGTGGACAATGAGCAGTTCTTC.

The chain joins TRBV4-1 to TRBJ2-7; D might be TRBD2 (5 bases). Germline V gene lookup returns CDR1 MGHRA and CDR2 YSYEKL. CDR3 length: 17 residues. V shed 5 bases and J shed 2 bases, with 22 bases lying between them. The CDR3 DNA reads TGCGCCAGCAGCTCCGACGGCGGTCGAGGGAGACCCTACGAGCAGTACTTC. Protein sequence: CASSSDGGRGRPYEQYF.

The chain joins TRBV20-1 to TRBJ1-1; D not resolved. This CDR3 spans 8 amino acids. The germline CDR1 and CDR2 sequences are DFQATT and SNEGSKA (reference sequence). V dropped 6 bases and J dropped 7 bases, with 3 bases sitting between them. In nucleotides, the CDR3 is TGCAGTGCGGATGAAGCTTTCTTT. Its translation is CSADEAFF.

The gene calls are TRBV7-9 and TRBJ2-7; 12 positions match TRBD2. This CDR3 comprises 14 residues. V shed 5 bases, J shed 3 bases, and the junction held 2 bases outside the gene matches. The V gene's germline CDR1 is SEHNR and CDR2 FQNEAQ (reference sequence). The CDR3 is CASSPTSGSYEQYF. CDR3 sequence (DNA): TGTGCCAGCAGCCCGACTAGCGGGAGCTACGAGCAGTACTTC.

As DNA, the CDR3 is TGCGCCAGCAGCCCTGGACAGGGAGGGGGCACCGGGGAGCTGTTTTTT. Amino acid sequence: CASSPGQGGGTGELFF. This rearrangement joins TRBV5-1 to TRBJ2-2, with a possible D match to TRBD1 (8 bases). Trimming stripped 4 bases from V and 4 bases from J, with 17 bases between. This CDR3 region has 16 residues. Germline V gene sequence: CDR1 SGHRS, CDR2 YFSETQ.

The CDR3 region has the DNA TGTGCCGCGCAGGGCTCCCGGGGCGGAGAGACCCAGTACTTC. As protein: CAAQGSRGGETQYF. V and J are TRBV6-5 and TRBJ2-5; D is possibly TRBD1 or TRBD2 (5 bases each). CDR1 MNHEY and CDR2 SVGAGI come from the germline V gene. The CDR3 is made up of 14 amino acids. Trimming removed 11 bases at V and 4 bases at J, with 20 bases between.